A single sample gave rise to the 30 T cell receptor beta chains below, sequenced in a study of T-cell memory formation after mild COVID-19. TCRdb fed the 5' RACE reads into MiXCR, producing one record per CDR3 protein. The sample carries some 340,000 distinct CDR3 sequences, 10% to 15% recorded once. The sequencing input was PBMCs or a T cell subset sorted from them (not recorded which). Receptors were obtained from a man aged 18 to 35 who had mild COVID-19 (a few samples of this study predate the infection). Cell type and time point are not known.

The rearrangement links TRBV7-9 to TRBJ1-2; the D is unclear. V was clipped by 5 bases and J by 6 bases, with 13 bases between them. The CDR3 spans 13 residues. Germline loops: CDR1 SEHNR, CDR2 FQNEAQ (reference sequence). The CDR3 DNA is TGTGCCAGCAGCGGAAGGGATGCGGATGGCTACACCTTC. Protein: CASSGRDADGYTF.

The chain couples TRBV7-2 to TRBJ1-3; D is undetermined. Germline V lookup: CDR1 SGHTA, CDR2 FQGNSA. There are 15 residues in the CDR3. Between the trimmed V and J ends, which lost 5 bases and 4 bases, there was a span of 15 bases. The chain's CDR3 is CASSPAGLRGNTIYF. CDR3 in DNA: TGTGCCAGCAGCCCCGCTGGACTCAGGGGAAACACCATATATTTT.

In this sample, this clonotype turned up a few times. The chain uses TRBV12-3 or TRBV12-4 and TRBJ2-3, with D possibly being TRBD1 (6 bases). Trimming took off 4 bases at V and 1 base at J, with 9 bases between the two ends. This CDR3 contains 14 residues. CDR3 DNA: TGTGCCAGCAGTTCCGGACAGCGCACAGATACGCAGTATTTT. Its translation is CASSSGQRTDTQYF.

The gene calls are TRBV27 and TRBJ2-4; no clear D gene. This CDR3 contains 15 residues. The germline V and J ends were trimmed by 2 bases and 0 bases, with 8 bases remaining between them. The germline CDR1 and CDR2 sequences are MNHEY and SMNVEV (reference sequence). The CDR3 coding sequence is TGTGCCAGCAGTTTACGAGTGTCAGCCAAAAACATTCAGTACTTC. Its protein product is CASSLRVSAKNIQYF.

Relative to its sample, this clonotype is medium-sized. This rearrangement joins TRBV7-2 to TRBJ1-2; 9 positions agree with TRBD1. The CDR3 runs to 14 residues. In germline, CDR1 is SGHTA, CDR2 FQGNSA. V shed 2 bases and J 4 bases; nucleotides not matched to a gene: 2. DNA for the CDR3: TGTGCCAGCAGCTTACCGACAGGGGGCTATGGCTACACCTTC. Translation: CASSLPTGGYGYTF.

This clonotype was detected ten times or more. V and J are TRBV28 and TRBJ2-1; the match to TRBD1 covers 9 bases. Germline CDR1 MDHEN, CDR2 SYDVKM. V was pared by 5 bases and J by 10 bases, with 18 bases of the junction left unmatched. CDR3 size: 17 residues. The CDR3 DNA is TGTGCCAGCAGTCCGATCCTGGGACAGGGCCCCGGGGGGGAGCAGTTCTTC. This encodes CASSPILGQGPGGEQFF.

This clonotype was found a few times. The CDR3 DNA reads TGCAGTGCTAGAGTCTCGTGGACAGGGGGAGAGACCCAGTACTTC. It codes for CSARVSWTGGETQYF. V usage is TRBV20-1 and J usage is TRBJ2-5; 10 bases agree with TRBD1. Per the germline V gene, CDR1 is DFQATT and CDR2 is SNEGSKA (reference sequence). With V trimmed by 1 base and J by 4 bases, 6 bases remained unmatched. The CDR3 consists of 15 residues.

CDR3 amino acids: CASSLAGAGHQPQHF. The CDR3 DNA reads TGTGCCAGCAGTTTGGCCGGGGCAGGGCACCAGCCCCAGCATTTT. The chain combines TRBV28 with TRBJ1-5; D perhaps matches TRBD1 (5 bases). CDR3 length: 15 residues. Germline loops: CDR1 MDHEN, CDR2 SYDVKM. The V gene lost 3 bases and the J gene lost 7 bases, with 16 bases spanning the gap.

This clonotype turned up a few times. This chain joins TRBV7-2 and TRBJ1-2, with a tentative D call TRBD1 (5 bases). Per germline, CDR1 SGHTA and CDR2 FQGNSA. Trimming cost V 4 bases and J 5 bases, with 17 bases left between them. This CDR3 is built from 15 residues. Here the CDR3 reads CASSSSPGTVYGYTF. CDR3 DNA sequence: TGTGCCAGCAGCTCAAGCCCCGGGACCGTTTATGGCTACACCTTC.

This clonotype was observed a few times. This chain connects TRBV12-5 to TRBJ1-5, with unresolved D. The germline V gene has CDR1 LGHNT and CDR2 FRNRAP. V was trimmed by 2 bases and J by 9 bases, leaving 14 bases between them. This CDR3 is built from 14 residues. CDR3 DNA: TGTGCTAGTGGTTTGTGGTCCTATCAGACGCCCCAGCATTTT. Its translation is CASGLWSYQTPQHF.

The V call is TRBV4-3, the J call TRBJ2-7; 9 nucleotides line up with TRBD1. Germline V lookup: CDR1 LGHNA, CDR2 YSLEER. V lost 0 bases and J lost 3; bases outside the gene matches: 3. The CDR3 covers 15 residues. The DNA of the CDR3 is TGCGCCAGCAGCCAAGAGGACAGGGGAAGCTACGAGCAGTACTTC. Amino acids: CASSQEDRGSYEQYF.

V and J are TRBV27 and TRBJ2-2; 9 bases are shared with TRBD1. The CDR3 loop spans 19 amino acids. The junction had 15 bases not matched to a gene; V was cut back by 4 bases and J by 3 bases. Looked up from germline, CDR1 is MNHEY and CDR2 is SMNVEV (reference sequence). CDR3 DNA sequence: TGTGCCAGCAGTTCGAATTCCGGGACAGGGTGGCTGGACACCGGGGAGCTGTTTTTT. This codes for CASSSNSGTGWLDTGELFF.

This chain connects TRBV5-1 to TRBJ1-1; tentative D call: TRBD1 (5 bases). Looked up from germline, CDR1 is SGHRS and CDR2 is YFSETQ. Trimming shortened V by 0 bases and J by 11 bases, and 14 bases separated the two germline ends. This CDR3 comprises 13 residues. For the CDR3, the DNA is TGCGCCAGCAGCTTGGGGGCGGGCAGGGAGGCTTTCTTT. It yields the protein CASSLGAGREAFF.

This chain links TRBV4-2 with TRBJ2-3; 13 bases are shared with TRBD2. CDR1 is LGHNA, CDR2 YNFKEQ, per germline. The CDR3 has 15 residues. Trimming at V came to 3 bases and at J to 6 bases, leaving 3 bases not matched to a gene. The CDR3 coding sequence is TGTGCCAGCAGCCAGACTAGCGGGGGGCAGGATACGCAGTATTTT. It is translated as CASSQTSGGQDTQYF.

DNA of the CDR3: TGTGCCAGCAGTTACTCCTGGAGGACTAGCACAGATACGCAGTATTTT. Protein product: CASSYSWRTSTDTQYF. V gene TRBV6-6 combines with J gene TRBJ2-3, with D possibly TRBD2 on 5 matching bases. CDR3 length: 16 residues. The V end was cut by 0 bases, the J end by 0 bases, with 10 bases between. The germline V gene encodes CDR1 MNHNY and CDR2 SVGAGI (reference sequence).

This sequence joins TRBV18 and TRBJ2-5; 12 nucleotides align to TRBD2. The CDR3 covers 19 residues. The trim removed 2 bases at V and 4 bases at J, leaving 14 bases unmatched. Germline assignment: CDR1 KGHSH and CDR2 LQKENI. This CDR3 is CASSPWPPGLAGVTETQYF. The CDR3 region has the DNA TGTGCCAGCTCACCATGGCCCCCGGGACTAGCGGGCGTTACAGAGACCCAGTACTTC.

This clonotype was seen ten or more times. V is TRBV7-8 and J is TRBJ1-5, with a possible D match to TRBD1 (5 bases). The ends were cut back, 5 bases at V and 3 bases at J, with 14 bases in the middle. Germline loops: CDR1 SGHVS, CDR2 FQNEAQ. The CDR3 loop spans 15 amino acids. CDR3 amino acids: CASSRRDGNNQPQHF. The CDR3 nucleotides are TGTGCCAGCAGCCGCAGGGATGGGAACAATCAGCCCCAGCATTTT.

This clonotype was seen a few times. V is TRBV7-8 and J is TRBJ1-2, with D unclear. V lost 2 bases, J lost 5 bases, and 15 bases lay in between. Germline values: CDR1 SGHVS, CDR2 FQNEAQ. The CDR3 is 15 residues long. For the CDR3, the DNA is TGTGCCAGCAGCTTACTGTGGTCAGCTACGTATGGCTACACCTTC. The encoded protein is CASSLLWSATYGYTF.

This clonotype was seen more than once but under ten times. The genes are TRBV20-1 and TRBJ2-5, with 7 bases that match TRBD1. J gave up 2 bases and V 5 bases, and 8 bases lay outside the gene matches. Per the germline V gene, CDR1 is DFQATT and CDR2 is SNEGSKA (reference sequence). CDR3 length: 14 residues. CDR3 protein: CSADEGQIQETQYF. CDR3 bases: TGCAGTGCTGACGAGGGACAGATACAAGAGACCCAGTACTTC.

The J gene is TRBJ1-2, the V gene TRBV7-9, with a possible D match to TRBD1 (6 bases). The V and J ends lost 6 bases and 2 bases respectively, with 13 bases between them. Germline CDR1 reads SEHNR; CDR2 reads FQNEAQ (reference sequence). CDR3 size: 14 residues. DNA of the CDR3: TGTGCCAGCAGTTACGGACAGTCGAACTATGGCTACACCTTC. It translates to CASSYGQSNYGYTF.

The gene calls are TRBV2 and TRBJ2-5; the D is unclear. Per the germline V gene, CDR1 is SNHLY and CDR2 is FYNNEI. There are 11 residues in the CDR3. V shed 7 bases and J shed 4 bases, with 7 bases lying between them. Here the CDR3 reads CASTPTETQYF. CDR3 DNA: TGTGCCAGCACCCCCACAGAGACCCAGTACTTC.

The CDR3 DNA follows: TGCGCCAGCAGCTCGACAGTACCATACGATAATTCACCCCTCCACTTT. It codes for CASSSTVPYDNSPLHF. The chain combines TRBV4-3 with TRBJ1-6; D perhaps matches TRBD1 (5 bases). The CDR3 consists of 16 residues. Germline CDR1 reads LGHNA; CDR2 reads YSLEER. V lost 5 bases and J lost 5, with 16 bases in between.

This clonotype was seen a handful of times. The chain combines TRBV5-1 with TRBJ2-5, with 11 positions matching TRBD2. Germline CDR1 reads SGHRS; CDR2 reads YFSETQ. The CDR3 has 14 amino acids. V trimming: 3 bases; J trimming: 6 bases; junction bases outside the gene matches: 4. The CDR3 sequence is CASSSTSGAKTQYF. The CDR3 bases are TGCGCCAGCAGCTCGACTAGCGGGGCGAAGACCCAGTACTTC. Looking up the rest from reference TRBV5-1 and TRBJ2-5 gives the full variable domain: KAGVTQTPRYLIKTRGQQVTLSCSPISGHRSVSWYQQTPGQGLQFLFEYFSETQRNKGNFPGRFSGRQFSNSRSEMNVSTLELGDSALYLCASSSTSGAKTQYFGPGTRLLVL.

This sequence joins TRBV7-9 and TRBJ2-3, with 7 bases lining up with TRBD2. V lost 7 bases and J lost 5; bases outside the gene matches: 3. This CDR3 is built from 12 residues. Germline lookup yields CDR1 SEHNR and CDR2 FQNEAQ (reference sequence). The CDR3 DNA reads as TGTGCCAGCACCCTAGCGGAAGATACGCAGTATTTT. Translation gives CASTLAEDTQYF.

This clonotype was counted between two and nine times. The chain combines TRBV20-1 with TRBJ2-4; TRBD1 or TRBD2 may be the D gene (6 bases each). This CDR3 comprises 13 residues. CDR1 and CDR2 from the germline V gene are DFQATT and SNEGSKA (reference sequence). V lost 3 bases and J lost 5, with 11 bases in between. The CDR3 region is CSASGGRENIQYF. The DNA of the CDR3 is TGCAGTGCTAGTGGGGGGCGCGAAAACATTCAGTACTTC.

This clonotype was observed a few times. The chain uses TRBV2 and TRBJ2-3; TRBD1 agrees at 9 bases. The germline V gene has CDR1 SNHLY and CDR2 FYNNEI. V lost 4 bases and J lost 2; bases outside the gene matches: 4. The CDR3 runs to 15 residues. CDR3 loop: CASSGGTGNTDTQYF. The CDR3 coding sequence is TGTGCCAGCAGTGGGGGGACAGGGAACACAGATACGCAGTATTTT.

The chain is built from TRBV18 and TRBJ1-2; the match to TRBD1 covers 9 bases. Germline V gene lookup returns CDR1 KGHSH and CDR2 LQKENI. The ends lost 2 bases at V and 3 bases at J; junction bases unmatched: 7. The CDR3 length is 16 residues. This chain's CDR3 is CASSPFNRGRDYGYTF. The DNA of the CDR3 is TGTGCCAGCTCACCATTCAACAGGGGGCGCGACTATGGCTACACCTTC. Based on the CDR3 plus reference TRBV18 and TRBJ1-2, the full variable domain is NAGVMQNPRHLVRRRGQEARLRCSPMKGHSHVYWYRQLPEEGLKFMVYLQKENIIDESGMPKERFSAEFPKEGPSILRIQQVVRGDSAAYFCASSPFNRGRDYGYTFGSGTRLTVV.

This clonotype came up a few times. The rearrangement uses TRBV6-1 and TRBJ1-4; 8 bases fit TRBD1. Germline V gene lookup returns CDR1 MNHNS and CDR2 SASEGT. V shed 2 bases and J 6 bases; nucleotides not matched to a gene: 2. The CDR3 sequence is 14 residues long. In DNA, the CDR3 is TGTGCCAGCAGTGAATGGGGACAGGATGAAAAACTGTTTTTT. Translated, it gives CASSEWGQDEKLFF.

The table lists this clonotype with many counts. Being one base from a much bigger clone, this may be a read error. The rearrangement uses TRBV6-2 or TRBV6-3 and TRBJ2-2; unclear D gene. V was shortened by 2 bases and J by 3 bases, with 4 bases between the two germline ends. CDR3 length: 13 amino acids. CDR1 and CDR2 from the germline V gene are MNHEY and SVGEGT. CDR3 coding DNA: TGTGCCAGCAGTTACAGGGACACCGGGGAGCTGTTTTTT. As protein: CASSYRDTGELFF.

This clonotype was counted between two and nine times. CDR3 nucleotide sequence: TGTGCCTGGAGAGGTCCGGGGTGGACTGAAGCTTTCTTT. Its translation: CAWRGPGWTEAFF. The rearrangement links TRBV30 to TRBJ1-1; no clear D gene. The CDR3 is 13 residues long. Trimming stripped 3 bases from V and 5 bases from J, with 13 bases between. The germline V gene has CDR1 GTSNPN and CDR2 SVGIG (reference sequence). Based on the CDR3 plus reference TRBV30 and TRBJ1-1, the full variable domain is SQTIHQWPATLVQPVGSPLSLECTVEGTSNPNLYWYRQAAGRGLQLLFYSVGIGQISSEVPQNLSASRPQDRQFILSSKKLLLSDSGFYLCAWRGPGWTEAFFGQGTRLTVV.